Listed below are T cell receptor beta chains from one sample, sequenced in a study of T cells expressing NK-cell markers. Reprocessing the 5' RACE reads, TCRdb reports a single entry for every CDR3 protein and omits DNA. With roughly 150,000 distinct CDR3 sequences in the sample, the ten largest clones hold around 18%. Sample: blood T cells: a sorted CD56 or NKG2C T cell subset, CD4+ or CD8+ T cells, or bulk PBMC T cells (not recorded which). These receptors all stem from a woman between 18 and 70 years old in good health. Both conserved end residues are part of each CDR3.

j_gene: TRBJ2-7; v_gene: TRBV4-1; CDR3aa: CASSQPGRSYEQYF
j_gene: TRBJ1-3; v_gene: TRBV5-1; CDR3aa: CASSSQGTAGNTIYF
j_gene: TRBJ1-5; v_gene: TRBV6-5; CDR3aa: CASSLSEGAQPQHF
j_gene: TRBJ2-7; v_gene: TRBV4-1; CDR3aa: CASSQEAGGREQYF
j_gene: TRBJ1-4; v_gene: TRBV20-1; CDR3aa: CSAPNRTTNEKLFF
j_gene: TRBJ2-1; v_gene: TRBV6-5; CDR3aa: CASSYGAGEAYNEQFF
j_gene: TRBJ2-7; v_gene: TRBV9; CDR3aa: CASSEGVRGHNEQYF
j_gene: TRBJ1-2; v_gene: TRBV6-6; CDR3aa: CASTTPQNYGYTF
j_gene: TRBJ2-5; v_gene: TRBV7-9; CDR3aa: CASSPDRKIQETQYF
j_gene: TRBJ2-7; v_gene: TRBV10-3; CDR3aa: CAISSGRVAQYF
j_gene: TRBJ2-3; v_gene: TRBV7-3; CDR3aa: CASSLTSGGWGTDTQYF
j_gene: TRBJ1-5; v_gene: TRBV29-1; CDR3aa: CSVAPGGIDQPQHF
j_gene: TRBJ2-5; v_gene: TRBV5-6; CDR3aa: CASSFTMGGRQETQYF
j_gene: TRBJ1-6; v_gene: TRBV7-8; CDR3aa: CASSTGQPGPLHF
j_gene: TRBJ2-7; v_gene: TRBV5-5; CDR3aa: CASSFEGGENYEQYF
j_gene: TRBJ2-2; v_gene: TRBV3-1; CDR3aa: CASSPGLEPTGELFF
j_gene: TRBJ2-5; v_gene: TRBV7-9; CDR3aa: CASSFLEETQYF
j_gene: TRBJ2-5; v_gene: TRBV3-1; CDR3aa: CASSQGLAGRETQYF
j_gene: TRBJ2-3; v_gene: TRBV7-2; CDR3aa: CASSLGLAGSVGTQYF
j_gene: TRBJ2-3; v_gene: TRBV20-1; CDR3aa: CSARMTRNTDTQYF
j_gene: TRBJ2-1; v_gene: TRBV30; CDR3aa: CAWSVPSGRAVEQFF
j_gene: TRBJ1-1; v_gene: TRBV6-5; CDR3aa: CASSLGQGRDTEAFF
j_gene: TRBJ1-2; v_gene: TRBV7-6; CDR3aa: CASSPNLRGNYGYTF
j_gene: TRBJ2-1; v_gene: TRBV2; CDR3aa: CASSDRGRGPGEQFF
j_gene: TRBJ2-6; v_gene: TRBV6-1; CDR3aa: CASTGGTGANVLTF
j_gene: TRBJ2-5; v_gene: TRBV5-1; CDR3aa: CASSWRAGGPFVTQYF
j_gene: TRBJ2-2; v_gene: TRBV25-1; CDR3aa: CASSEMGTSRELFF
j_gene: TRBJ1-5; v_gene: TRBV12-3/TRBV12-4; CDR3aa: CASSFNRGENQPQHF
j_gene: TRBJ2-7; v_gene: TRBV4-2; CDR3aa: CASSPDYRVYEQYF
j_gene: TRBJ2-5; v_gene: TRBV5-1; CDR3aa: CASSTSGLAGPETQYF
j_gene: TRBJ2-1; v_gene: TRBV12-3/TRBV12-4; CDR3aa: CASSPIGRLVSKFF
j_gene: TRBJ1-1; v_gene: TRBV7-2; CDR3aa: CASSLGGGLGMNTEAFF
j_gene: TRBJ2-3; v_gene: TRBV3-1; CDR3aa: CASSQDPRDTQYF
j_gene: TRBJ2-4; v_gene: TRBV5-1; CDR3aa: CASSLESAGEGIQYF
j_gene: TRBJ1-1; v_gene: TRBV9; CDR3aa: CASSKQGGNTEAFF
j_gene: TRBJ1-5; v_gene: TRBV18; CDR3aa: CASSPPNTGGYQPQHF
j_gene: TRBJ2-5; v_gene: TRBV20-1; CDR3aa: CSVPGQGQETQYF